The next 22 T cell receptor beta chains were all read from a single sample in a study of shared clonotypes between healthy human individuals. Sequenced by immunoSEQ multiplex PCR; TCRdb stores in-frame clones only, minus some. This sample carries about 380,000 clones, about 96% of them seen once, and the ten largest clones take more than 0.3%. Sequenced: memory CD8+ T cells sorted from blood. Subset reported: CD45RO+ cells pooled with CCR7-negative TemRA cells. Receptors were obtained from a young man in good health.

The rearrangement uses TRBV20-1 and TRBJ2-7; D possibly corresponds to TRBD2 (6 bases). V gave up 6 bases and J gave up 10 bases, with 16 bases separating them. The CDR3 covers 11 residues. Germline lookup yields CDR1 DFQATT and CDR2 SNEGSKA (reference sequence). CDR3 DNA sequence: TGCAGTGCGCGACTAGTTTCCGACCAGTACTTC. Translation gives CSARLVSDQYF.

The chain uses TRBV19 and TRBJ2-1; TRBD2 matches at 9 bases. The germline V gene has CDR1 LNHDA and CDR2 SQIVND (reference sequence). The ends lost 7 bases at V and 0 bases at J; junction bases unmatched: 10. This CDR3 comprises 17 residues. The CDR3 DNA follows: TGTGCCAGTACCCCTGTTCCTAGCGGGGCCTCCTACAATGAGCAGTTCTTC. This encodes CASTPVPSGASYNEQFF. The complete variable domain, with remaining parts taken from reference TRBV19 and TRBJ2-1, reads DGGITQSPKYLFRKEGQNVTLSCEQNLNHDAMYWYRQDPGQGLRLIYYSQIVNDFQKGDIAEGYSVSREKKESFPLTVTSAQKNPTAFYLCASTPVPSGASYNEQFFGPGTRLTVL.

The rearrangement links TRBV28 to TRBJ1-1; D gene ambiguous. With 7 bases removed from V and 3 bases from J, the gap between germline ends came to 12 bases. Germline CDR1 reads MDHEN; CDR2 reads SYDVKM. The CDR3 runs to 13 residues. The CDR3: CASTKGWDTEAFF. The CDR3 DNA follows: TGTGCCAGCACAAAGGGTTGGGACACTGAAGCTTTCTTT.

The rearrangement uses TRBV27 and TRBJ2-7; 9 bases match TRBD1. CDR1 is MNHEY and CDR2 is SMNVEV in the germline V gene (reference sequence). This CDR3 contains 13 residues. V shed 8 bases and J 5 bases; nucleotides not matched to a gene: 7. The CDR3 loop is CASRAQGAHEQYF. The CDR3 DNA is TGTGCCAGCCGGGCACAGGGGGCTCACGAGCAGTACTTC.

This chain joins TRBV13 and TRBJ1-6; the D gene is possibly TRBD1 (6 bases). This CDR3 has 14 residues. V lost 5 bases, J lost 10 bases, and 15 bases lay in between. In germline, CDR1 is PRHDT, CDR2 FYEKMQ (reference sequence). The CDR3 loop is CASSPDRTSSPLHF. The CDR3, as DNA: TGTGCCAGCAGCCCCGACAGGACTTCCTCACCCCTCCACTTT.

This chain joins TRBV6-1 and TRBJ2-1, with D unresolved. Deletions cut 7 bases from V and 5 bases from J, with 9 bases between. Germline V gene data show CDR1 as MNHNS and CDR2 as SASEGT. The CDR3 length is 12 residues. The CDR3 here is CASTRRDNEQFF. Here the CDR3 DNA reads TGTGCCAGCACCCGACGAGACAATGAGCAGTTCTTC.

This rearrangement joins TRBV29-1 to TRBJ1-1, with a possible D match to TRBD1 (6 bases). The CDR3 is 13 residues long. V lost 2 bases and J 8 bases, leaving 15 bases between the germline ends. In germline, CDR1 is SQVTM, CDR2 ANQGSEA. The CDR3 nucleotides are TGCAGCGTTGAATCCTACAGGGCAGGGGAAGCTTTCTTT. Amino acids: CSVESYRAGEAFF.

The DNA of the CDR3 is TGTGCCAGCTCATCTACAGGGGGCTGGGAAAAACTGTTTTTT. This sequence encodes CASSSTGGWEKLFF. The J gene is TRBJ1-4, the V gene TRBV18; 9 bases line up with TRBD1. The CDR3 spans 14 residues. V lost 5 bases and J lost 8; bases outside the gene matches: 6. Germline loops: CDR1 KGHSH, CDR2 LQKENI.

To note about this clone: This specimen includes other DNA sequences encoding the same CDR3. The rearrangement links TRBV5-4 to TRBJ1-3; D remains unclear. Between the trimmed V and J ends, which lost 0 bases and 4 bases, there was a span of 2 bases. Per the germline V gene, CDR1 is SGHNT and CDR2 is YYREEE (reference sequence). This CDR3 has 12 residues. The CDR3 protein is CASSLGGNTIYF. CDR3 sequence (DNA): TGTGCCAGCAGCTTGGGGGGAAACACCATATATTTT.

Details on this clone: Other DNA sequences in the same sample also yield this CDR3. This sequence joins TRBV28 and TRBJ1-5; D may be TRBD1 (5 bases). V gave up 3 bases and J gave up 1 base, with 10 bases separating them. The CDR3 runs to 15 residues. Germline V lookup: CDR1 MDHEN, CDR2 SYDVKM. DNA of the CDR3: TGTGCCAGCAGTTTGGGGGGGAGGAGCAATCAGCCCCAGCATTTT. It translates to CASSLGGRSNQPQHF.

The rearrangement uses TRBV9 and TRBJ2-5; TRBD2 matches at 9 bases. The trim removed 0 bases at V and 1 base at J, leaving 16 bases unmatched. This CDR3 is built from 20 residues. Per the germline V gene, CDR1 is SGDLS and CDR2 is YYNGEE. DNA of the CDR3: TGTGCCAGCAGCGTAGTGTCTGGGACTAGCTTGCAGTTGGGCCAAGAGACCCAGTACTTC. Protein sequence: CASSVVSGTSLQLGQETQYF.

The chain uses TRBV5-1 and TRBJ2-1; D may be TRBD2 (6 bases). CDR1 is SGHRS, CDR2 YFSETQ, per germline. The CDR3 runs to 15 residues. The V end was cut by 0 bases, the J end by 4 bases, with 11 bases between. CDR3 sequence reads: CASSLAWAGYNEQFF. The CDR3 DNA sequence: TGCGCCAGCAGCTTGGCGTGGGCGGGGTACAATGAGCAGTTCTTC.

The chain joins TRBV5-4 to TRBJ2-7; 9 positions agree with TRBD1. Germline V gene data show CDR1 as SGHNT and CDR2 as YYREEE (reference sequence). The CDR3 loop spans 15 amino acids. J gave up 3 bases and V 4 bases, and 8 bases lay outside the gene matches. CDR3 DNA sequence: TGTGCCAGCAGCCGAACCGGACAGGGGTTCTACGAGCAGTACTTC. It specifies CASSRTGQGFYEQYF.

About this clone: The same CDR3 is also encoded by other DNA sequences in this sample. The chain uses TRBV2 and TRBJ2-7; 9 nucleotides match TRBD1. Germline lookup yields CDR1 SNHLY and CDR2 FYNNEI. Germline trimming cut 3 bases from V and 5 bases from J; bases unmatched to any gene: 8. The CDR3 consists of 15 residues. In DNA form, the CDR3 reads TGTGCCAGCAGTGACCCAGGAGACAGGGGGGACGAGCAGTACTTC. It is translated as CASSDPGDRGDEQYF.

This chain joins TRBV10-3 and TRBJ1-2; the D is unclear. The CDR3 covers 13 residues. The V end was cut by 7 bases, the J end by 0 bases, with 9 bases between. Germline lookup yields CDR1 ENHRY and CDR2 SYGVKD. CDR3 DNA: TGTGCCATCACTACCGCAGCTAACTATGGCTACACCTTC. This codes for CAITTAANYGYTF.

The V gene is TRBV30, the J gene TRBJ1-4, with TRBD1 matching over 7 bases. CDR3 length: 13 amino acids. CDR1 and CDR2 (germline): GTSNPN, SVGIG (reference sequence). With 8 bases clipped from V and 5 bases from J, the junction kept 8 bases outside the gene matches. For the CDR3, the DNA is TGTGCCGCCAAAGGACAGGCCAATGAAAAACTGTTTTTT. This encodes CAAKGQANEKLFF.

The V and J genes are TRBV14 and TRBJ2-1; weak D call: TRBD1 (5 bases). The CDR3 has 15 residues. Germline CDR1 is SGHDN and CDR2 is FVKESK. The ends were cut back, 1 base at V and 7 bases at J, with 14 bases in the middle. CDR3 sequence (DNA): TGTGCCAGCAGCCAAGCAGGGATATTCAGGAATGAGCAGTTCTTC. The encoded protein is CASSQAGIFRNEQFF.

V usage is TRBV5-1 and J usage is TRBJ1-3, with D tentatively TRBD1 (5 bases). The CDR3 totals 13 residues. In germline, CDR1 is SGHRS, CDR2 YFSETQ. V lost 7 bases, J lost 5 bases, and 13 bases lay in between. CDR3 loop: CASRVGARNTIYF. DNA of the CDR3: TGCGCCAGCCGCGTTGGGGCTCGAAACACCATATATTTT.

The chain couples TRBV25-1 to TRBJ2-3; D remains ambiguous. Germline lookup yields CDR1 MGHDK and CDR2 SYGVNS. The CDR3 is 14 residues long. The V end lost 0 bases, the J end lost 1 base, and 5 bases lay between the germline ends. CDR3 sequence reads: CASSEYLRTDTQYF. Written as DNA, the CDR3 is TGTGCCAGCAGTGAATATTTACGCACAGATACGCAGTATTTT. The entire variable domain, with the rest obtained from reference TRBV25-1 and TRBJ2-3, is as follows: EADIYQTPRYLVIGTGKKITLECSQTMGHDKMYWYQQDPGMELHLIHYSYGVNSTEKGDLSSESTVSRIRTEHFPLTLESARPSHTSQYLCASSEYLRTDTQYFGPGTRLTVL.

On this clone itself: Other DNA sequences within the sample encode an identical CDR3. This chain joins TRBV28 and TRBJ2-3; D not certain. Deletions cut 1 base from V and 4 bases from J, with 3 bases between. The CDR3 sequence is 12 residues long. Per germline, CDR1 MDHEN and CDR2 SYDVKM. The CDR3 protein is CASSLLADTQYF. DNA of the CDR3: TGTGCCAGCAGTTTATTAGCAGATACGCAGTATTTT.

The chain links TRBV11-2 to TRBJ2-7, with 7 positions matching TRBD2. This CDR3 spans 14 amino acids. Germline assignment: CDR1 SGHAT and CDR2 FQNNGV. Trimming took 5 bases from V and 2 from J; bases not matched to a gene: 6. The CDR3 is CASSPGGLTYEQYF. In nucleotides, the CDR3 is TGTGCCAGCAGCCCGGGGGGACTCACCTACGAGCAGTACTTC.

V and J are TRBV19 and TRBJ2-5; D perhaps matches TRBD2 (6 bases). Matching the DNA end better, TRBJ2-7 makes the J call doubtful. Germline lookup yields CDR1 LNHDA and CDR2 SQIVND (reference sequence). The CDR3 extends over 15 amino acids. The CDR3 DNA reads as TGTGCCAGTAGTATAGAGGGAGGAGACCGATACGAGCAGTACTTC. The encoded protein is CASSIEGGDRYEQYF.